The 17 T cell receptor beta chains below were found in one sample sequenced in a study of blood T cell repertoires in COVID-19. Libraries were prepared by immunoSEQ multiplex PCR; TCRdb keeps only in-frame clonotypes and omits some of them. In the table there are under 300,000 clones, roughly 77% of which are singletons. Sequencing input: peripheral blood. These receptors originate from a woman aged 80 or over with acute or convalescent COVID-19.

The rearrangement joins TRBV11-3 to TRBJ2-2; 7 positions match TRBD1. The CDR3 spans 14 residues. J gave up 5 bases and V 4 bases, and 4 bases lay outside the gene matches. From germline, CDR1 is SGHNT and CDR2 YENEEA. The CDR3 reads CASSSRQGTGELFF. The CDR3 DNA is TGTGCCAGCAGCTCTCGACAGGGAACCGGGGAGCTGTTTTTT.

This clone was observed a single time. V is TRBV2 and J is TRBJ1-2, with a tentative D call TRBD1 (6 bases). Trimming cost V 2 bases and J 2 bases, with 12 bases left between them. The CDR3 is 15 residues long. Looked up from germline, CDR1 is SNHLY and CDR2 is FYNNEI. DNA for the CDR3: TGTGCCAGCAGTGAAAGGACGGGGGGCAACTATGGCTACACCTTC. Translating it yields CASSERTGGNYGYTF.

The chain is built from TRBV10-3 and TRBJ2-2; tentatively, D is TRBD2 (7 bases). The germline V gene has CDR1 ENHRY and CDR2 SYGVKD. V was trimmed by 6 bases and J by 0 bases, leaving 14 bases between them. This CDR3 is built from 16 residues. DNA for the CDR3: TGTGCCATCAGCGAGGGGGGGACTACGAACACCGGGGAGCTGTTTTTT. The encoded protein is CAISEGGTTNTGELFF.

The rearrangement links TRBV29-1 to TRBJ2-1; 9 nucleotides agree with TRBD1. The junction had 3 bases not matched to a gene; V was cut back by 3 bases and J by 3 bases. The CDR3 covers 14 residues. Germline V lookup: CDR1 SQVTM, CDR2 ANQGSEA. CDR3 coding DNA: TGCAGCGTTGACAGGGACAGGGTCTACAATGAGCAGTTCTTC. Translating it yields CSVDRDRVYNEQFF.

The V call is TRBV7-2, the J call TRBJ2-3; TRBD2 aligns across 10 bases. CDR3 length: 16 amino acids. Germline V lookup: CDR1 SGHTA, CDR2 FQGNSA. The V and J ends lost 0 bases and 5 bases, in that order; junction bases with no gene match: 5. CDR3 bases: TGTGCCAGCAGCTTAGCGCTAGCGGGAGCGATAGATACGCAGTATTTT. As protein: CASSLALAGAIDTQYF.

The chain couples TRBV4-1 to TRBJ2-2; 9 bases are a match to TRBD1. The CDR3 contains 16 residues. The J segment lost 4 bases and the V segment lost 4 bases, leaving 7 bases of the junction unmatched. The germline gives CDR1 MGHRA, CDR2 YSYEKL. The CDR3 loop is CASSPRDREGTGELFF. The CDR3 bases are TGCGCCAGCAGCCCCCGGGACAGGGAGGGCACCGGGGAGCTGTTTTTT.

Regarding this clone: Other DNA sequences in the same sample also yield this CDR3. This chain links TRBV7-9 with TRBJ1-4, with 8 positions matching TRBD1. With V trimmed by 5 bases and J by 4 bases, 6 bases remained unmatched. The V gene's germline CDR1 is SEHNR and CDR2 FQNEAQ (reference sequence). This CDR3 is 15 amino acids long. The CDR3: CASSPPGQVNEKLFF. In DNA, the CDR3 is TGTGCCAGCAGCCCCCCGGGACAGGTTAATGAAAAACTGTTTTTT.

V gene TRBV7-9 combines with J gene TRBJ2-2; D unclear. There are 14 residues in the CDR3. V lost 6 bases, J lost 7 bases, and 15 bases lay in between. From germline, CDR1 is SEHNR and CDR2 FQNEAQ (reference sequence). CDR3 region: CASSLITVGGELFF. The CDR3 DNA is TGTGCCAGCAGTCTAATTACAGTGGGCGGGGAGCTGTTTTTT.

The rearrangement joins TRBV29-1 to TRBJ2-2; 8 nucleotides line up with TRBD1. Germline loops: CDR1 SQVTM, CDR2 ANQGSEA. Trimming took 4 bases from V and 1 from J; bases not matched to a gene: 2. The CDR3 loop spans 14 amino acids. This chain's CDR3 is CSVVGTGNTGELFF. CDR3 nucleotide sequence: TGCAGCGTTGTCGGGACAGGGAACACCGGGGAGCTGTTTTTT.

This clone has a handful of counts. The chain links TRBV18 to TRBJ1-1, with D unclear. In germline, CDR1 is KGHSH, CDR2 LQKENI. The length of the CDR3 is 16 residues. Trimming took off 3 bases at V and 2 bases at J, with 16 bases between the two ends. CDR3: CASSPPRRRENTEAFF. The CDR3 DNA reads TGTGCCAGCTCACCGCCCAGAAGGAGGGAAAACACTGAAGCTTTCTTT.

Concerning this clone itself: At the DNA level, this CDR3 is encoded by other sequences in the same sample as well. V is TRBV5-1 and J is TRBJ2-7, with D hard to call. The length of the CDR3 is 12 residues. Germline lookup yields CDR1 SGHRS and CDR2 YFSETQ. V gave up 2 bases and J gave up 3 bases, with 6 bases separating them. CDR3 DNA sequence: TGCGCCAGCAGCTTACCGGGCTACGAGCAGTACTTC. Translated, it gives CASSLPGYEQYF.

In this sample, this clone turned up a few times. The chain links TRBV6-5 to TRBJ1-1; 9 nucleotides line up with TRBD1. Per germline, CDR1 MNHEY and CDR2 SVGAGI. Trimming cost V 5 bases and J 6 bases; bases outside gene matches: 7. The CDR3 runs to 14 residues. CDR3 loop: CASSTRQGVSEAFF. CDR3 nucleotides: TGTGCCAGCAGTACCCGACAGGGGGTTTCTGAAGCTTTCTTT.

The chain joins TRBV30 to TRBJ1-1; TRBD1 matches at 8 bases. Germline V gives CDR1 GTSNPN, CDR2 SVGIG (reference sequence). This CDR3 spans 14 amino acids. V gave up 5 bases and J gave up 1 base; unmatched junction bases: 6. Here the CDR3 reads CAWDRGGENTEAFF. For the CDR3, the DNA is TGTGCCTGGGACAGGGGCGGGGAGAACACTGAAGCTTTCTTT.

The chain uses TRBV7-8 and TRBJ1-2; D is undetermined. Germline assignment: CDR1 SGHVS and CDR2 FQNEAQ. Deletions cut 6 bases from V and 1 base from J, with 12 bases between. The CDR3 extends over 14 amino acids. The DNA for the CDR3 is TGTGCCAGCAGTTTCGAGAGATTTAACTATGGCTACACCTTC. Amino acids: CASSFERFNYGYTF.

Concerning this clone itself: Other DNA sequences in this sample translate to the same CDR3. The V call is TRBV5-1, the J call TRBJ2-7, with D possibly being TRBD1 (6 bases). The CDR3 length is 13 residues. Germline lookup yields CDR1 SGHRS and CDR2 YFSETQ. The V gene lost 3 bases and the J gene lost 3 bases, with 10 bases spanning the gap. CDR3 protein: CASSSDRGYEQYF. For the CDR3, the DNA is TGCGCCAGCAGCTCGGACAGAGGCTACGAGCAGTACTTC. The entire variable domain, with the rest obtained from reference TRBV5-1 and TRBJ2-7, is as follows: KAGVTQTPRYLIKTRGQQVTLSCSPISGHRSVSWYQQTPGQGLQFLFEYFSETQRNKGNFPGRFSGRQFSNSRSEMNVSTLELGDSALYLCASSSDRGYEQYFGPGTRLTVT.

V usage is TRBV2 and J usage is TRBJ2-7, with 7 nucleotides matching TRBD1. Losses at the gene ends were 2 bases for V and 3 bases for J; bases not matched to a gene: 7. This CDR3 region has 15 residues. The V gene's germline CDR1 is SNHLY and CDR2 FYNNEI. The CDR3 nucleotides read TGTGCCAGCAGTGAAAATGTGCAGGGGGTCTACGAGCAGTACTTC. This codes for CASSENVQGVYEQYF. The full variable domain, in which reference TRBV2 and TRBJ2-7 provide the parts outside the CDR3, is EPEVTQTPSHQVTQMGQEVILRCVPISNHLYFYWYRQILGQKVEFLVSFYNNEISEKSEIFDDQFSVERPDGSNFTLKIRSTKLEDSAMYFCASSENVQGVYEQYFGPGTRLTVT.

The chain employs TRBV3-1 (or the pseudogene TRBV3-2) and TRBJ2-7; 11 bases match TRBD2. Trimming removed 1 base from V and 2 bases from J; junction bases left unmatched: 7. In germline, CDR1 is LGHDT, CDR2 YNNKEL (reference sequence). This CDR3 region has 17 residues. The CDR3 is CASSQVSRLAGTYEQYF. For the CDR3, the DNA is TGTGCCAGCAGCCAAGTTTCCCGACTAGCGGGGACCTACGAGCAGTACTTC.